The 21 T cell receptor beta chains listed next were all sequenced from one sample in a study of human T cells and chemical hapten exposure. TCRdb recomputed calls from the RACE reads with MiXCR, one row per CDR3 protein. The sample consists of approximately 34,000 distinct CDR3 sequences, 6% to 7% of them appearing once. Indicated time point: patch test 1, 2 weeks after DPC sensitization. Sample treatment: therapeutic diphenylcyclopropenone sensitization with weekly scalp DPC. Blood, whole and unfractionated, served as the source for total RNA extraction. The specimen was whole blood, collected in connection with sensitization to the hapten diphenylcyclopropenone (DPC). The source is a woman in her 30s with alopecia areata. Some clones in this sample may be carry-over from other donors' samples.

This clonotype was found many times. V gene TRBV20-1 combines with J gene TRBJ2-5, with D possibly called TRBD1 or TRBD2 (5 bases each). V lost 0 bases, J lost 5 bases, and 13 bases lay in between. CDR3 size: 14 residues. The germline CDR1 and CDR2 sequences are DFQATT and SNEGSKA (reference sequence). The CDR3 region has the DNA TGCAGTGCTAGAGATGTGGGGGTGGAGGAGACCCAGTACTTC. Translated, it gives CSARDVGVEETQYF.

The chain links TRBV7-8 to TRBJ2-7; D may be TRBD2 (5 bases). The CDR3 is 17 amino acids. Germline CDR1 reads SGHVS; CDR2 reads FQNEAQ. V was shortened by 2 bases and J by 0 bases, with 17 bases between the two germline ends. CDR3 sequence reads: CASSLKFRAESSYEQYF. The CDR3 DNA follows: TGTGCCAGCAGCTTAAAGTTTCGAGCGGAAAGCTCCTACGAGCAGTACTTC.

This clonotype was counted ten times or more. The chain joins TRBV28 to TRBJ2-6; possibly TRBD1 for D (6 bases). This CDR3 has 15 residues. V gave up 6 bases and J gave up 0 bases, with 9 bases separating them. Germline CDR1 reads MDHEN; CDR2 reads SYDVKM. CDR3 bases: TGTGCCAGCAGCCAGGACAGCTCTGGGGCCAACGTCCTGACTTTC. Its translation is CASSQDSSGANVLTF.

This clonotype was detected ten times or more. This chain uses TRBV18 with TRBJ1-1, with D possibly TRBD1 on 5 matching bases. CDR1 and CDR2 from the germline V gene are KGHSH and LQKENI. Trimming stripped 8 bases from V and 1 base from J, with 11 bases between. This CDR3 has 13 residues. The CDR3 loop is CASQVQGNTEAFF. In DNA, the CDR3 is TGTGCCAGCCAAGTTCAGGGGAACACTGAAGCTTTCTTT.

This sequence joins TRBV18 and TRBJ1-4; D perhaps matches TRBD1 (5 bases). This CDR3 has 16 amino acids. Germline V gene sequence: CDR1 KGHSH, CDR2 LQKENI. V gave up 3 bases and J gave up 4 bases, with 15 bases separating them. CDR3 nucleotide sequence: TGTGCCAGCTCACCGCCCGGGGCGGACAATAATGAAAAACTGTTTTTT. Encoded protein: CASSPPGADNNEKLFF.

This clonotype occurred a few times. CDR3 loop: CASTDNLNGYTF. CDR3 in DNA: TGCGCCAGCACGGACAATCTGAATGGCTACACCTTC. This sequence joins TRBV5-1 and TRBJ1-2; possibly TRBD1 for D (5 bases). V was cut by 6 bases and J by 6 bases, with 12 bases left in between. CDR3 length: 12 residues. In germline, CDR1 is SGHRS, CDR2 YFSETQ.

Concerning this clonotype: With a much larger clone just one base away, this may be a read error. This chain joins TRBV28 and TRBJ2-5; TRBD1 aligns across 7 bases. CDR3 length equals 13 residues. The V gene's germline CDR1 is MDHEN and CDR2 SYDVKM. V trimming: 8 bases; J trimming: 9 bases; junction bases outside the gene matches: 12. CDR3 bases: TGTGCCAGCGATAGCCCGGGACAGAGGTCCCAGTACTTC. Translation: CASDSPGQRSQYF.

This clonotype came up many times. The gene calls are TRBV12-3 or TRBV12-4 and TRBJ1-5; D gene ambiguous. The CDR3 is 12 residues long. The germline V and J ends were trimmed by 6 bases and 7 bases, with 10 bases remaining between them. The CDR3, as DNA: TGTGCCAGCAGCGCACCCAGGCAGCCCCAGCATTTT. It translates to CASSAPRQPQHF.

J is TRBJ1-2 and V is TRBV29-1, with D perhaps matching TRBD1 (6 bases). This CDR3 comprises 12 residues. Trimming took off 6 bases at V and 3 bases at J, with 11 bases between the two ends. The germline CDR1 and CDR2 sequences are SQVTM and ANQGSEA. The CDR3 coding sequence is TGCAGCGTGGGGGGGCGGGACTATGGCTACACCTTC. Protein sequence: CSVGGRDYGYTF.

The chain has TRBV5-1 and TRBJ2-3; D possibly matches TRBD1 or TRBD2 (5 bases each). Germline assignment: CDR1 SGHRS and CDR2 YFSETQ. Trimming removed 0 bases from V and 0 bases from J, with 14 bases in between. The CDR3 has 17 amino acids. The CDR3 nucleotides are TGCGCCAGCAGCTTGGACGGGACGGCCCGGAGCACAGATACGCAGTATTTT. This encodes CASSLDGTARSTDTQYF.

This clonotype has a handful of counts. Here the CDR3 DNA reads TGCGCCAGCAGCCACGGACAGGGCGATCAGCCCCAGCATTTT. Translation gives CASSHGQGDQPQHF. The chain links TRBV4-3 to TRBJ1-5; 8 positions agree with TRBD1. J was trimmed by 5 bases and V by 3 bases; bases with no gene match: 3. The CDR3 is made up of 14 amino acids. CDR1 and CDR2 (germline): LGHNA, YSLEER.

This clonotype appeared a few times. The rearrangement joins TRBV3-1 to TRBJ2-1; D perhaps matches TRBD1 (5 bases). V was trimmed by 3 bases and J by 15 bases, leaving 15 bases between them. This CDR3 has 12 amino acids. Germline CDR1 is LGHDT and CDR2 is YNNKEL (reference sequence). CDR3: CASSHRDRDLFF. In DNA, the CDR3 is TGTGCCAGCAGCCATCGAGACAGAGATTTGTTCTTC.

This clonotype was picked up many times. The V gene is TRBV12-3 or TRBV12-4, the J gene TRBJ2-7; perhaps TRBD2 as D (5 bases). Trimming cost V 6 bases and J 1 base, with 13 bases left between them. The CDR3 is 14 amino acids. The CDR3 DNA sequence: TGTGCCAGCAGCCCTACTAGGTCGTCCTACGAGCAGTACTTC. Translating gives CASSPTRSSYEQYF.

Only a few counts were recorded for this clonotype. V usage is TRBV28 and J usage is TRBJ1-5, with D possibly TRBD1 on 5 matching bases. Deletions cut 1 base from V and 6 bases from J, with 16 bases between. The CDR3 sequence is 16 residues long. Germline CDR1 is MDHEN and CDR2 is SYDVKM. CDR3 sequence reads: CASSLLVQEMGQPQHF. The CDR3 bases are TGTGCCAGCAGTTTATTGGTACAGGAGATGGGTCAGCCCCAGCATTTT.

Only a few counts were recorded for this clonotype. The rearrangement joins TRBV7-9 to TRBJ2-3; D is undetermined. Germline loops: CDR1 SEHNR, CDR2 FQNEAQ (reference sequence). The V and J ends lost 5 bases and 4 bases respectively, with 10 bases between them. The CDR3 consists of 13 residues. CDR3 sequence (DNA): TGTGCCAGCAGCCCCCCCATGGCAGATACGCAGTATTTT. Its translation: CASSPPMADTQYF.

This chain uses TRBV7-3 with TRBJ2-3, with D tentatively TRBD1 (7 bases). Per germline, CDR1 SGHTA and CDR2 FQGTGA. The CDR3 runs to 13 residues. The V gene lost 3 bases and the J gene lost 5 bases, with 9 bases spanning the gap. In DNA form, the CDR3 reads TGTGCCAGCAGCTTTCAGGGGGGAGATACGCAGTATTTT. Residues: CASSFQGGDTQYF.

This clonotype turned up a few times. The J gene is TRBJ1-4, the V gene TRBV28, with 8 nucleotides matching TRBD1. The length of the CDR3 is 16 residues. CDR1 and CDR2 (germline): MDHEN, SYDVKM. The V gene end was trimmed by 2 bases and the J gene end by 5 bases; junction bases not matched to a gene: 7. CDR3 nucleotides: TGTGCCAGCAGTTTACCCTACAGGGGGAAGAATGAAAAACTGTTTTTT. Protein sequence: CASSLPYRGKNEKLFF.

This clonotype was counted ten times or more. The chain is built from TRBV20-1 and TRBJ2-4; D possibly matches TRBD1 or TRBD2 (5 bases each). The CDR3 is 13 amino acids. With 1 base removed from V and 8 bases from J, the gap between germline ends came to 12 bases. CDR1 is DFQATT, CDR2 SNEGSKA, per germline (reference sequence). The CDR3 is CSARVTGGDIQYF. CDR3 coding DNA: TGCAGTGCTAGAGTTACAGGAGGAGACATTCAGTACTTC.

This clonotype has at least ten counts. V and J are TRBV4-2 and TRBJ1-1, with D uncertain. The V and J ends lost 2 bases and 1 base respectively, with 5 bases between them. Germline V lookup: CDR1 LGHNA, CDR2 YNFKEQ. This CDR3 comprises 13 residues. The CDR3 bases are TGTGCCAGCAGCCAAACCGCGAACACTGAAGCTTTCTTT. Amino acids: CASSQTANTEAFF.

In this sample, this clonotype turned up a few times. V is TRBV29-1 and J is TRBJ1-2, with TRBD1 identical over 7 bases. V shed 6 bases and J 4 bases; nucleotides not matched to a gene: 8. In germline, CDR1 is SQVTM, CDR2 ANQGSEA. The CDR3 spans 13 residues. CDR3 region: CSVDPGGSYGYTF. In nucleotides, the CDR3 is TGCAGCGTAGATCCAGGGGGGAGCTATGGCTACACCTTC.

This clonotype has at least ten counts. The chain has TRBV28 and TRBJ2-7; D is ambiguous. The CDR3 spans 12 residues. Germline V gives CDR1 MDHEN, CDR2 SYDVKM. V was trimmed by 11 bases and J by 6 bases, leaving 17 bases between them. CDR3 loop: CASRTRGTEQYF. The CDR3 DNA is TGTGCCTCCCGGACCAGAGGAACCGAGCAGTACTTC. Combining the CDR3 with reference TRBV28 and TRBJ2-7 gives the whole variable domain DVKVTQSSRYLVKRTGEKVFLECVQDMDHENMFWYRQDPGLGLRLIYFSYDVKMKEKGDIPEGYSVSREKKERFSLILESASTNQTSMYLCASRTRGTEQYFGPGTRLTVT.